This TCR beta chain appears in the sequencing data of a study of monozygotic twins with inflammatory bowel disease. The CDR3 spans 14 residues. Germline CDR1 and CDR2: DFQATT and SNEGSKA (reference sequence). Using TCRalpha and TCRbeta cDNA, the researchers carried out two nested PCRs that lasted 16 and 9 cycles. TCRdb reanalyzed the 5' RACE reads and collapses them to one entry per CDR3 protein, without DNA. Its listing shows about 160,000 distinct CDR3 sequences. This chain connects TRBV20-1 to TRBJ2-1; TCRdb's assignment of TRBD2 cannot be checked, as there is no DNA. The sequenced material came from blood. The TCR originated in a human donor with ulcerative colitis or Crohn's disease, or a healthy co-twin of an affected twin (not recorded which). The CDR3 region is CSVPVLAGGNEQFF.